The rows below give T cell receptor beta chains drawn from one sample of a study of neurological immune-mediated disorders. TCRdb re-called the 5' RACE reads through MiXCR, storing one row per CDR3 protein. The profile shows 50,000 to 75,000 distinct CDR3 sequences, about 12% of them singletons. Source material: PBMCs. Receptor source: a woman aged 55-69 years with HTLV-1-associated myelopathy (HAM/TSP). CDR3s leave out the opening cysteine and the closing phenylalanine or tryptophan. The D gene is left open where the match is weak.

CDR3	length	V	D	J
AISDDRGHTGELF	13	TRBV10-3	TRBD1	TRBJ2-2
ASSLDGPRLAGWGYEQY	17	TRBV11-3	TRBD2	TRBJ2-7
SVSGQGVPSV	10	TRBV29-1	TRBD1	TRBJ1-4
ASSLGQREQY	10	TRBV7-2	NA	TRBJ2-7
ASSKQGADYGYT	12	TRBV12-3/TRBV12-4	TRBD1	TRBJ1-2
SARAVGGTSGRTNEQF	16	TRBV20-1	TRBD2	TRBJ2-1
ASSETDGQATYEQY	14	TRBV25-1	NA	TRBJ2-7
SVDQGTRGLEQF	12	TRBV29-1	TRBD2	TRBJ2-1
ASRTGTVNTGELF	13	TRBV11-2	NA	TRBJ2-2
ASSQDFRDVRPYEQF	15	TRBV4-1	NA	TRBJ2-1
ASSLVGSGANVLT	13	TRBV5-5	NA	TRBJ2-6
ASSQVGRGGITGNQPQH	17	TRBV4-1	NA	TRBJ1-5
ARQGQLNYNEQF	12	TRBV2	TRBD1	TRBJ2-1
AISLDRNEQF	10	TRBV10-3	NA	TRBJ2-1
ASSSRTGVDEQY	12	TRBV27	TRBD1	TRBJ2-7
SVLSSGVGYGYT	12	TRBV20-1	NA	TRBJ1-2
ASSLSRGGTDTQY	13	TRBV7-9	NA	TRBJ2-3
ASSTPMGTQY	10	TRBV27	NA	TRBJ2-3
SAQVVLGFASTDTQY	15	TRBV20-1	NA	TRBJ2-3
ASRRGTSGTRTDTQY	15	TRBV7-8	TRBD2	TRBJ2-3
ASSLAGGNTIY	11	TRBV12-3/TRBV12-4	NA	TRBJ1-3
ASSQELRTDTQY	12	TRBV4-1	NA	TRBJ2-3
SVEASGNTYEQY	12	TRBV29-1	TRBD2	TRBJ2-7
SARAGNEQF	9	TRBV20-1	NA	TRBJ2-1
ASSLALDSNEQF	12	TRBV7-9	NA	TRBJ2-1
ASSSTSGRMFGELF	14	TRBV7-3	TRBD2	TRBJ2-2
ASSFLGGTGELF	12	TRBV12-3/TRBV12-4	NA	TRBJ2-2
ASSLGTSGTDTQY	13	TRBV5-1	TRBD2	TRBJ2-3
ASSKLSYNEQF	11	TRBV12-3/TRBV12-4	NA	TRBJ2-1
ASRSGQGAMNTEAF	14	TRBV5-1	TRBD1	TRBJ1-1
ASSPRTAQGEPF	12	TRBV3-1	TRBD1	TRBJ1-1
ASLRDRYLLAGGPINIQY	18	TRBV7-2	TRBD2	TRBJ2-4
SAKAGTGVVTEAF	13	TRBV20-1	TRBD1	TRBJ1-1
ASSHPREAREGHRSDTQY	18	TRBV6-6	TRBD2	TRBJ2-3
ASSLSTGKYEQF	12	TRBV27	TRBD1	TRBJ2-1
ASRRQGVEKLF	11	TRBV12-3/TRBV12-4	TRBD1	TRBJ1-4
ASSLVAGEQF	10	TRBV5-1	NA	TRBJ2-1
SACWDRNNQPQH	12	TRBV29-1	NA	TRBJ1-5
ASSLDRPTDTQY	12	TRBV5-1	NA	TRBJ2-3
ASSLDEARADTQY	13	TRBV12-3/TRBV12-4	NA	TRBJ2-3
ASSVKNRVTGELF	13	TRBV9	NA	TRBJ2-2
ASSQTGMGEQY	11	TRBV2	TRBD1	TRBJ2-7
AWSLTYGYT	9	TRBV30	NA	TRBJ1-2
SAGETYTEAF	10	TRBV20-1	NA	TRBJ1-1
ASSRLAEITDTQY	13	TRBV4-2	TRBD2	TRBJ2-3
ASRFRHSQDYEQY	13	TRBV19	NA	TRBJ2-7
ASSQPTEGLAKNIQY	15	TRBV3-1	NA	TRBJ2-4
ASSQGLSYEQY	11	TRBV28	TRBD2	TRBJ2-7
ASSQAGVPMSEQF	13	TRBV4-1	NA	TRBJ2-1
SVEGRYGYT	9	TRBV29-1	NA	TRBJ1-2
ASSLTPGDNQPQH	13	TRBV5-1	NA	TRBJ1-5
ASSYMGDGYT	10	TRBV6-6	NA	TRBJ1-2
ASSWRTGQSTDTQY	14	TRBV5-1	TRBD1	TRBJ2-3
SARPSGRDEQF	11	TRBV20-1	TRBD2	TRBJ2-1
ASSSLGTGFTGELF	14	TRBV28	TRBD1	TRBJ2-2
ASSPNRGKDWF	11	TRBV18	TRBD1	TRBJ2-1
ATSGSRTYEQY	11	TRBV15	NA	TRBJ2-7
SARWGELGRTDTQY	14	TRBV20-1	NA	TRBJ2-3
ASSFQNIQY	9	TRBV27	NA	TRBJ2-4